This T cell receptor beta chain originates from a study of cytomegalovirus exposure and HLA in healthy donors. Remarks on this clone: Its antigen is unknown.

Trimming left V 1 base short and J 1 base short, with 7 bases between. CDR1 is SGHNT and CDR2 is YENEEA in the germline V gene. The CDR3 totals 14 residues. PCR involved 60 Vbeta and 13 Jbeta primers. The method was immunoSEQ multiplex PCR; TCRdb's version includes in-frame clones alone and lacks a portion of them. Of some 120,000 clones listed, about 74% are singletons. Study-wide results and limits: Earlier analysis found most TCR beta V segments productive about 87% or about 30% of the time.

This chain joins TRBV11-3 and TRBJ1-1; D gene uncertain. Sequences were obtained from PBMCs. The source is a man aged 35 to 55 in good health and CMV-seropositive. The CDR3 region is CASSLGEANTEAFF. The CDR3 coding sequence is TGTGCCAGCAGCTTAGGAGAGGCGAACACTGAAGCTTTCTTT.